These 11 T cell receptor beta chains were sequenced from one sample in a study of T cell responses to AZD1222 COVID-19 vaccine. The repertoire was sequenced with immunoSEQ multiplex PCR; TCRdb's copy has only in-frame clones and lacks some. There are approximately 140,000 clones in the sample; about 93% occur only once, and around 4.7% lies in the top ten. This sample comprised peripheral blood, obtained on day 0 of AZD1222 vaccination. The receptor set was obtained from an adult in good health.

V and J are TRBV12-3 or TRBV12-4 and TRBJ2-1; D unresolved. Trimming removed 5 bases at V and 6 bases at J, with 8 bases between. The CDR3 has 12 residues. The CDR3 loop is CASSPERNEQFF. Here the CDR3 DNA reads TGTGCCAGCAGTCCCGAGCGCAATGAGCAGTTCTTC.

This rearrangement joins TRBV28 to TRBJ2-5, with a possible D match to TRBD2 (6 bases). Germline values: CDR1 MDHEN, CDR2 SYDVKM. V lost 2 bases and J 1 base, leaving 11 bases between the germline ends. The CDR3 is 15 residues long. CDR3: CASSLSGFSQETQYF. CDR3 DNA sequence: TGTGCCAGCAGTTTAAGCGGGTTCAGCCAAGAGACCCAGTACTTC.

This chain uses TRBV6-5 with TRBJ2-7, with D perhaps matching TRBD2 (6 bases). Between the trimmed V and J ends, which lost 5 bases and 3 bases, there was a span of 14 bases. This CDR3 region has 14 residues. Germline values: CDR1 MNHEY, CDR2 SVGAGI. The CDR3 DNA reads as TGTGCCAGCAGTCGTGCCGGGAGTGACTACGAGCAGTACTTC. Translating it yields CASSRAGSDYEQYF.

V is TRBV11-2 and J is TRBJ1-2, with 10 bases lining up with TRBD1. Germline values: CDR1 SGHAT, CDR2 FQNNGV. J was trimmed by 3 bases and V by 5 bases; bases with no gene match: 15. CDR3 length equals 18 residues. CDR3 region: CASSLTLGQGSSDYGYTF. The DNA of the CDR3 is TGTGCCAGCAGCCTAACCTTGGGACAGGGGTCGAGTGACTATGGCTACACCTTC.

This chain joins TRBV6-2 or TRBV6-3 and TRBJ1-2, with 8 bases matching TRBD1. The CDR3 contains 14 residues. CDR1 and CDR2 (germline): MNHEY, SVGEGT. Trimming cost V 6 bases and J 5 bases; bases outside gene matches: 8. DNA of the CDR3: TGTGCCAGCAGCAATTGGGGACAGGAGTATGGCTACACCTTC. It encodes CASSNWGQEYGYTF.

This clone was observed once. The V gene is TRBV24-1, the J gene TRBJ2-1; 10 bases fit TRBD2. Per germline, CDR1 KGHDR and CDR2 SFDVKD. J lost 9 bases, V lost 4 bases, and 8 bases had no gene match. The CDR3 runs to 15 residues. The CDR3 DNA reads as TGTGCCACCAGTGACCCCTCTAGCGGGAGTGGTGAGCAGTTCTTC. This encodes CATSDPSSGSGEQFF.

V gene TRBV7-9 combines with J gene TRBJ2-1, with 16 bases fitting TRBD2. Germline V gives CDR1 SEHNR, CDR2 FQNEAQ (reference sequence). This CDR3 comprises 19 residues. With 5 bases clipped from V and 7 bases from J, the junction kept 14 bases outside the gene matches. CDR3 loop: CASSLGTSGRASKWNEQFF. The CDR3 region has the DNA TGTGCCAGCAGCCTTGGGACTAGCGGGAGGGCCTCTAAGTGGAATGAGCAGTTCTTC.

The chain couples TRBV29-1 to TRBJ2-5; 7 bases map to TRBD1. Looked up from germline, CDR1 is SQVTM and CDR2 is ANQGSEA. J gave up 2 bases and V 6 bases, and 6 bases lay outside the gene matches. The CDR3 is made up of 13 amino acids. CDR3 residues: CSVQGIGQETQYF. The CDR3 coding sequence is TGCAGCGTACAGGGGATAGGTCAAGAGACCCAGTACTTC. Together with reference TRBV29-1 and TRBJ2-5, the CDR3 gives the full variable domain: SAVISQKPSRDICQRGTSLTIQCQVDSQVTMMFWYRQQPGQSLTLIATANQGSEATYESGFVIDKFPISRPNLTFSTLTVSNMSPEDSSIYLCSVQGIGQETQYFGPGTRLLVL.

This chain links TRBV5-6 with TRBJ2-5; 7 positions match TRBD2. J lost 8 bases, V lost 1 base, and 2 bases had no gene match. Per the germline V gene, CDR1 is SGHDT and CDR2 is YYEEEE. This CDR3 comprises 12 residues. The CDR3 DNA sequence: TGTGCCAGCAGCTTGAGCGGGGATACCCAGTACTTC. This gives the protein CASSLSGDTQYF.

The chain employs TRBV11-2 and TRBJ2-1; D is possibly TRBD1 or TRBD2 (5 bases each). This CDR3 is 14 amino acids long. With 5 bases removed from V and 9 bases from J, the gap between germline ends came to 17 bases. Germline values: CDR1 SGHAT, CDR2 FQNNGV. CDR3: CASSKLGVGGEQFF. DNA of the CDR3: TGTGCCAGCAGCAAACTAGGAGTTGGGGGTGAGCAGTTCTTC.

The gene calls are TRBV3-1 (or the pseudogene TRBV3-2) and TRBJ1-4, with D uncertain. Trimming removed 2 bases at V and 5 bases at J, with 12 bases between. Germline-derived CDR1 and CDR2 are LGHDT and YNNKEL (reference sequence). The CDR3 contains 15 residues. Here the CDR3 reads CASSQNIGSNEKLFF. For the CDR3, the DNA is TGTGCCAGCAGCCAAAACATTGGCAGCAATGAAAAACTGTTTTTT.